The 31 T cell receptor beta chains below were found in one sample sequenced in a study of cytomegalovirus exposure and HLA in healthy donors. Amplification used 60 Vbeta primers and 13 Jbeta primers. Profiling relied on immunoSEQ multiplex PCR, and the TCRdb table lists in-frame clones only, not all of them. The table has about 160,000 clones, more than 65% seen once. Sequenced material: PBMCs. All receptors come from a woman between 40 and 50 years old in good health and CMV-seropositive.

Only one count was recorded for this clone. The chain employs TRBV27 and TRBJ1-2; 9 bases agree with TRBD1. The CDR3 length is 16 residues. The trim removed 4 bases at V and 6 bases at J, leaving 12 bases unmatched. CDR1 MNHEY and CDR2 SMNVEV come from the germline V gene (reference sequence). CDR3 sequence reads: CASSSPTPQGADGYTF. CDR3 coding DNA: TGTGCCAGCAGTTCACCCACCCCACAGGGGGCTGATGGCTACACCTTC.

The chain links TRBV12-5 to TRBJ1-6; TRBD1 aligns across 10 bases. J gave up 9 bases and V 6 bases, and 5 bases lay outside the gene matches. The CDR3 spans 14 residues. The germline V gene has CDR1 LGHNT and CDR2 FRNRAP. CDR3 sequence: CASGSGTGASPLHF. DNA for the CDR3: TGTGCTAGTGGATCCGGGACAGGGGCTTCACCCCTCCACTTT.

The chain has TRBV7-8 and TRBJ1-2; tentative D call: TRBD1 (6 bases). Germline V lookup: CDR1 SGHVS, CDR2 FQNEAQ. The germline V and J ends were trimmed by 5 bases and 7 bases, with 14 bases remaining between them. The CDR3 has 13 residues. The CDR3 nucleotides read TGTGCCAGCAGCCAGGACAGCGGGGGTGGCTACACCTTC. This codes for CASSQDSGGGYTF.

This clone was counted only a few times. V usage is TRBV9 and J usage is TRBJ1-2; no clear D. There are 13 residues in the CDR3. Per the germline V gene, CDR1 is SGDLS and CDR2 is YYNGEE. V was clipped by 4 bases and J by 6 bases, with 13 bases between them. This CDR3 reads CASSTPGRNGYTF. The CDR3 DNA reads TGTGCCAGCAGCACCCCAGGTAGAAATGGCTACACCTTC.

The chain joins TRBV5-1 to TRBJ2-5; 14 nucleotides match TRBD2. There are 16 residues in the CDR3. Germline V gene lookup returns CDR1 SGHRS and CDR2 YFSETQ. V was pared by 1 base and J by 5 bases, with 4 bases of the junction left unmatched. The CDR3 protein is CASSLTGTSGSETQYF. DNA of the CDR3: TGCGCCAGCAGCTTGACCGGGACTAGCGGGAGCGAGACCCAGTACTTC.

The V and J genes are TRBV6-1 and TRBJ2-7; D is undetermined. Germline CDR1 reads MNHNS; CDR2 reads SASEGT. V was shortened by 6 bases and J by 6 bases, with 9 bases between the two germline ends. The CDR3 consists of 11 residues. CDR3 DNA sequence: TGTGCCAGCAGATCGGTTGGCGAGCAGTACTTC. This sequence encodes CASRSVGEQYF.

The chain has TRBV6-1 and TRBJ2-6; D is perhaps TRBD1 (5 bases). In germline, CDR1 is MNHNS, CDR2 SASEGT. This CDR3 contains 19 residues. Trimming removed 4 bases from V and 2 bases from J, with 21 bases in between. The chain's CDR3 is CASSVVFHRRSPGANVLTF. CDR3 nucleotide sequence: TGTGCCAGCAGTGTAGTTTTTCACAGGAGAAGTCCTGGGGCCAACGTCCTGACTTTC.

V usage is TRBV27 and J usage is TRBJ1-2; possibly TRBD1 for D (5 bases). Trimming cost V 9 bases and J 5 bases, with 19 bases left between them. Looked up from germline, CDR1 is MNHEY and CDR2 is SMNVEV (reference sequence). The CDR3 consists of 14 residues. The CDR3 nucleotides are TGTGCCAGTAGCCTACTGGGGGGACGGTATGGCTACACCTTC. Amino acids: CASSLLGGRYGYTF.

Only a few counts were recorded for this clone. V gene TRBV4-3 combines with J gene TRBJ2-3, with 8 bases lining up with TRBD2. CDR1 is LGHNA, CDR2 YSLEER, per germline. V shed 1 base and J 4 bases; nucleotides not matched to a gene: 16. The CDR3 is 19 residues long. The CDR3 DNA sequence: TGCGCCAGCAGCCAAGCGGTTTTCCGGGGGGGCCTTGGAGCAGATACGCAGTATTTT. It encodes CASSQAVFRGGLGADTQYF.

The gene calls are TRBV18 and TRBJ2-1; D is possibly TRBD2 (7 bases). V lost 3 bases to trimming and J lost 2 bases, with 17 bases between them. This CDR3 region has 17 residues. CDR1 KGHSH and CDR2 LQKENI come from the germline V gene. The CDR3 reads CASSPTLAEGAYNEQFF. Written as DNA, the CDR3 is TGTGCCAGCTCACCTACCCTAGCGGAGGGGGCCTACAATGAGCAGTTCTTC.

DNA of the CDR3: TGTGCCAGCAGCTTAGATGGCGCGGGGGGGGCAGATACGCAGTATTTT. As protein: CASSLDGAGGADTQYF. The chain carries TRBV7-2 and TRBJ2-3; 9 bases align to TRBD2. J gave up 4 bases and V 1 base, and 6 bases lay outside the gene matches. The CDR3 consists of 16 residues. Looked up from germline, CDR1 is SGHTA and CDR2 is FQGNSA.

V gene TRBV7-2 combines with J gene TRBJ2-3, with D perhaps TRBD2 (5 bases). V lost 4 bases, J lost 0 bases, and 8 bases lay in between. Germline V lookup: CDR1 SGHTA, CDR2 FQGNSA. This CDR3 contains 14 residues. The CDR3 region has the DNA TGTGCCAGCAGCTCACGGGGTAGCACAGATACGCAGTATTTT. Its protein is CASSSRGSTDTQYF.

J is TRBJ1-1 and V is TRBV10-3, with D uncertain. There are 14 residues in the CDR3. V was cut by 8 bases and J by 0 bases, with 13 bases left in between. Germline CDR1 ENHRY, CDR2 SYGVKD. The CDR3 loop is CAISELRVNTEAFF. CDR3 sequence (DNA): TGTGCCATCTCCGAACTTCGGGTGAACACTGAAGCTTTCTTT.

This clone has only one observation. The chain joins TRBV27 to TRBJ1-2; 12 bases match TRBD1. The germline CDR1 and CDR2 sequences are MNHEY and SMNVEV (reference sequence). Germline trimming cut 0 bases from V and 10 bases from J; bases unmatched to any gene: 6. The CDR3 length is 15 residues. The CDR3 here is CASSLSGGQGAVYTF. The CDR3 DNA is TGTGCCAGCAGTTTATCGGGGGGACAGGGGGCAGTCTACACCTTC.

The chain is built from TRBV27 and TRBJ2-7, with 9 bases aligning to TRBD1. From germline, CDR1 is MNHEY and CDR2 SMNVEV (reference sequence). The CDR3 length is 14 residues. V lost 6 bases to trimming and J lost 2 bases; unmatched junction nucleotides: 5. Here the CDR3 reads CASSLTGGPYEQYF. The CDR3 DNA sequence: TGTGCCAGCAGCCTTACAGGGGGCCCCTACGAGCAGTACTTC.

The rearrangement uses TRBV7-9 and TRBJ2-2; D is possibly TRBD2 (5 bases). Trimming stripped 2 bases from V and 7 bases from J, with 14 bases between. The germline V gene has CDR1 SEHNR and CDR2 FQNEAQ (reference sequence). The CDR3 has 15 residues. As DNA, the CDR3 is TGTGCCAGCAGCTTACCTCTCGGGAATATCGGGGAGCTGTTTTTT. It encodes CASSLPLGNIGELFF.

As for this clone: At the DNA level, this CDR3 is encoded by other sequences in the same sample as well. CDR3: CASSLSGETQYF. CDR3 coding DNA: TGTGCCAGCAGCTTATCCGGAGAGACCCAGTACTTC. J is TRBJ2-5 and V is TRBV7-2; unclear D gene. The CDR3 runs to 12 residues. Germline V gives CDR1 SGHTA, CDR2 FQGNSA. V was cut by 2 bases and J by 4 bases, with 5 bases left in between.

This sequence joins TRBV4-1 and TRBJ2-7, with 8 bases aligning to TRBD2. The CDR3 has 17 amino acids. Germline CDR1 is MGHRA and CDR2 is YSYEKL. V lost 2 bases to trimming and J lost 0 bases; unmatched junction nucleotides: 9. The CDR3 nucleotides read TGCGCCAGCAGCCAACCTCAAGCGGGAGTGCCCTCCTACGAGCAGTACTTC. Protein sequence: CASSQPQAGVPSYEQYF.

The rearrangement joins TRBV5-1 to TRBJ2-1; the D gene is possibly TRBD2 (5 bases). The CDR3 runs 12 residues. The germline gives CDR1 SGHRS, CDR2 YFSETQ. V shed 4 bases and J shed 7 bases, with 9 bases lying between them. CDR3 in DNA: TGCGCCAGCAGCCCTCAGCGGAATGAGCAGTTCTTC. This gives the protein CASSPQRNEQFF.

The J gene is TRBJ2-6, the V gene TRBV10-3; 7 bases fit TRBD2. Germline CDR1 reads ENHRY; CDR2 reads SYGVKD. CDR3 length equals 15 residues. J was trimmed by 0 bases and V by 4 bases; bases with no gene match: 0. The CDR3 DNA follows: TGTGCCATCAGTGGGGAGGGCTCTGGGGCCAACGTCCTGACTTTC. Its protein product is CAISGEGSGANVLTF.

This clone was observed a handful of times. V gene TRBV4-3 combines with J gene TRBJ1-1; a possible D gene is TRBD1 (6 bases). Trimming left V 4 bases short and J 2 bases short, with 11 bases between. This CDR3 spans 14 amino acids. The germline V gene has CDR1 LGHNA and CDR2 YSLEER. The CDR3 DNA reads as TGCGCCAGCAGCCCCCGGACAGTAAACACTGAAGCTTTCTTT. Translating it yields CASSPRTVNTEAFF.

The V call is TRBV27, the J call TRBJ1-2; 8 bases are shared with TRBD1. Per the germline V gene, CDR1 is MNHEY and CDR2 is SMNVEV (reference sequence). The V gene end was trimmed by 5 bases and the J gene end by 10 bases; junction bases not matched to a gene: 12. CDR3 length equals 14 residues. CDR3 in amino acids: CASSPQGAVFVYTF. The CDR3 bases are TGTGCCAGCAGTCCTCAGGGGGCTGTCTTCGTCTACACCTTC.

The chain joins TRBV6-1 to TRBJ2-5; D is perhaps TRBD1 (5 bases). V was clipped by 6 bases and J by 1 base, with 9 bases between them. Germline-derived CDR1 and CDR2 are MNHNS and SASEGT. This CDR3 comprises 13 residues. The CDR3 nucleotides are TGTGCCAGCAGAGGGGCAGCCCAAGAGACCCAGTACTTC. Translation: CASRGAAQETQYF.

This clone came up a few times. The chain has TRBV6-1 and TRBJ2-7; 11 bases line up with TRBD2. CDR1 is MNHNS, CDR2 SASEGT, per germline. With 5 bases clipped from V and 2 bases from J, the junction kept 5 bases outside the gene matches. The CDR3 covers 15 residues. This chain's CDR3 is CASSLRLAGTYEQYF. CDR3 DNA sequence: TGTGCCAGCAGTTTACGACTAGCGGGGACCTACGAGCAGTACTTC.

The rearrangement uses TRBV5-1 and TRBJ2-1; D perhaps matches TRBD2 (6 bases). CDR1 and CDR2 from the germline V gene are SGHRS and YFSETQ. Trimming removed 5 bases from V and 10 bases from J, with 13 bases in between. The CDR3 sequence is 12 residues long. CDR3 DNA sequence: TGCGCCAGCAGTCCGGGGGTTGGCGAGCAGTTCTTC. Its protein product is CASSPGVGEQFF.

This rearrangement joins TRBV5-1 to TRBJ2-1; the D is unclear. Germline CDR1 SGHRS, CDR2 YFSETQ. CDR3 length: 17 amino acids. V was shortened by 0 bases and J by 7 bases, with 20 bases between the two germline ends. The CDR3 region has the DNA TGCGCCAGCAGCTTGGTAGCAGCCGGCACAACGTTTAATGAGCAGTTCTTC. It yields the protein CASSLVAAGTTFNEQFF. Using reference TRBV5-1 and TRBJ2-1 for the parts outside the CDR3, the full variable domain is KAGVTQTPRYLIKTRGQQVTLSCSPISGHRSVSWYQQTPGQGLQFLFEYFSETQRNKGNFPGRFSGRQFSNSRSEMNVSTLELGDSALYLCASSLVAAGTTFNEQFFGPGTRLTVL.

Points on this clone: In the same sample, other DNA sequences code for this CDR3. The CDR3 reads CASSLTGDYGYTF. As DNA, the CDR3 is TGCGCCAGCAGCTTGACCGGGGACTATGGCTACACCTTC. The rearrangement links TRBV5-1 to TRBJ1-2; D is unclear. This CDR3 comprises 13 residues. V was pared by 1 base and J by 3 bases, with 7 bases between. Germline values: CDR1 SGHRS, CDR2 YFSETQ.

V and J are TRBV5-1 and TRBJ2-1, with 7 nucleotides matching TRBD1. The CDR3 runs 16 residues. Germline CDR1 reads SGHRS; CDR2 reads YFSETQ. V shed 4 bases and J 2 bases; nucleotides not matched to a gene: 9. This CDR3 reads CASSLPVGQTYNEQFF. The DNA for the CDR3 is TGCGCCAGCAGCCTACCAGTGGGACAGACCTACAATGAGCAGTTCTTC. Full variable domain (missing parts from reference TRBV5-1 and TRBJ2-1): KAGVTQTPRYLIKTRGQQVTLSCSPISGHRSVSWYQQTPGQGLQFLFEYFSETQRNKGNFPGRFSGRQFSNSRSEMNVSTLELGDSALYLCASSLPVGQTYNEQFFGPGTRLTVL.

CDR3: CASSLGGRLEQYF. The CDR3, as DNA: TGTGCCAGCAGCTTAGGGGGCCGCTTAGAGCAGTACTTC. The chain combines TRBV5-4 with TRBJ2-7; 7 positions agree with TRBD1. This CDR3 region has 13 residues. Germline V lookup: CDR1 SGHNT, CDR2 YYREEE (reference sequence). Trimming removed 2 bases from V and 7 bases from J; junction bases left unmatched: 6.

This clone appeared a few times. The chain is built from TRBV5-1 and TRBJ1-2; D call uncertain. This CDR3 is built from 13 residues. Trimming removed 4 bases at V and 5 bases at J, with 12 bases between. Germline-derived CDR1 and CDR2 are SGHRS and YFSETQ. This CDR3 reads CASSTGDNYGYTF. As DNA, the CDR3 is TGCGCCAGCAGCACTGGTGACAATTATGGCTACACCTTC.

V and J are TRBV7-9 and TRBJ2-7; D gene unclear. Germline CDR1 is SEHNR and CDR2 is FQNEAQ (reference sequence). CDR3 size: 12 residues. V was shortened by 3 bases and J by 2 bases, with 5 bases between the two germline ends. The chain's CDR3 is CASSFSTYEQYF. The CDR3, as DNA: TGTGCCAGCAGCTTTTCTACCTACGAGCAGTACTTC.